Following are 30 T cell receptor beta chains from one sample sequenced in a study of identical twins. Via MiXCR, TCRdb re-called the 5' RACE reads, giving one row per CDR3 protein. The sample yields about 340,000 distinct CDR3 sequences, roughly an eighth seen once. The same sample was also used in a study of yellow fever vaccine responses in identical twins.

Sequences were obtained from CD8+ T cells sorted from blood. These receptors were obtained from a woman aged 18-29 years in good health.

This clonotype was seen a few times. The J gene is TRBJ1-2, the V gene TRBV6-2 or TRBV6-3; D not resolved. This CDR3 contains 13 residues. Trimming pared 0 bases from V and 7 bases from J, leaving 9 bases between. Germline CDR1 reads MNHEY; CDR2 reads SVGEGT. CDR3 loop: CASSYSISSGYTF. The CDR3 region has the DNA TGTGCCAGCAGTTACTCGATATCGAGTGGCTACACCTTC.

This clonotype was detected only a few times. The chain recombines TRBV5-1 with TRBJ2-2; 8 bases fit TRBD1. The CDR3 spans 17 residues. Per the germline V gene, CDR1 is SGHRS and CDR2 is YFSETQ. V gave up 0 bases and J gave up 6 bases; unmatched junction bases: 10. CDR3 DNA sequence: TGCGCCAGCAGCTTGGCCGGACAGGGCCCCGAAGCCGGGGAGCTGTTTTTT. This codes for CASSLAGQGPEAGELFF.

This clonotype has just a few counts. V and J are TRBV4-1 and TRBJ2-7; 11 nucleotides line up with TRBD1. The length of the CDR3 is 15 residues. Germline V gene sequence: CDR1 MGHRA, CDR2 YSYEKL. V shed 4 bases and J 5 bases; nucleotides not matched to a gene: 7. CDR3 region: CASSPSGTGGHEQYF. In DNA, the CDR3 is TGCGCCAGCAGCCCATCCGGGACAGGGGGTCACGAGCAGTACTTC.

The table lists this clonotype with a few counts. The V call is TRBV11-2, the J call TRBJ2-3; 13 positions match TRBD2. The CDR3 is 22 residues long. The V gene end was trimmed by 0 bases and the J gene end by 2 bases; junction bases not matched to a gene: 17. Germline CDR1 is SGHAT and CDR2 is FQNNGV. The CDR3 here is CASSLERGRLAGGRWVTDTQYF. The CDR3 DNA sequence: TGTGCCAGCAGCTTAGAACGAGGGAGACTAGCGGGGGGACGATGGGTCACAGATACGCAGTATTTT.

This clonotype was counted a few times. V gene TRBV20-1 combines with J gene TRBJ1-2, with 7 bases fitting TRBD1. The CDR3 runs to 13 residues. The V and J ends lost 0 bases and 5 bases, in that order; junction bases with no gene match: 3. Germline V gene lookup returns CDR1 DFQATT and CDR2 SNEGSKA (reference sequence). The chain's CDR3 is CSARDDREYGYTF. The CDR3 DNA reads TGCAGTGCTAGAGATGACAGGGAGTATGGCTACACCTTC.

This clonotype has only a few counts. The CDR3 DNA sequence: TGCAGTGCTAGAGATCACACCCCGGTAGCCCGAGGGGAGACCCAGTACTTC. As protein: CSARDHTPVARGETQYF. The J gene is TRBJ2-5, the V gene TRBV20-1; a possible D gene is TRBD2 (5 bases). Germline CDR1 reads DFQATT; CDR2 reads SNEGSKA (reference sequence). CDR3 length equals 17 residues. V lost 0 bases and J lost 5, with 22 bases in between.

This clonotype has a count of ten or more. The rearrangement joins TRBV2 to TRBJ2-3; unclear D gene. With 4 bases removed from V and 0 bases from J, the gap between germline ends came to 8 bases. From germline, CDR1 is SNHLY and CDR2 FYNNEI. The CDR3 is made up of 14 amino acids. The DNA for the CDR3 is TGTGCCAGCAGTGTCGGTTATAGCACAGATACGCAGTATTTT. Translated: CASSVGYSTDTQYF.

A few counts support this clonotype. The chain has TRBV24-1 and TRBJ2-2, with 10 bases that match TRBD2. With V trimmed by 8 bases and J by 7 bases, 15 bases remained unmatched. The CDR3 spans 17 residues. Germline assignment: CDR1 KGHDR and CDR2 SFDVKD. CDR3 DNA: TGTGCCACCATGGGGACCAAAGCGGGAGGGCCGGTCGGGGAGCTGTTTTTT. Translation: CATMGTKAGGPVGELFF.

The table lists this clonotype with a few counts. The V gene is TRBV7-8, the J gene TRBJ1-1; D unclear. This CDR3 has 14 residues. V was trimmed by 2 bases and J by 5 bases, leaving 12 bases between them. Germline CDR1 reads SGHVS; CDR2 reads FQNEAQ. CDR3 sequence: CASSLRLGSTEAFF. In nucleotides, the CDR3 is TGTGCCAGCAGCTTAAGGCTGGGGAGTACTGAAGCTTTCTTT. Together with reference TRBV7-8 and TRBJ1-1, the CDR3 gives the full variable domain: GAGVSQSPRYKVAKRGQDVALRCDPISGHVSLFWYQQALGQGPEFLTYFQNEAQLDKSGLPSDRFFAERPEGSVSTLKIQRTQQEDSAVYLCASSLRLGSTEAFFGQGTRLTVV.

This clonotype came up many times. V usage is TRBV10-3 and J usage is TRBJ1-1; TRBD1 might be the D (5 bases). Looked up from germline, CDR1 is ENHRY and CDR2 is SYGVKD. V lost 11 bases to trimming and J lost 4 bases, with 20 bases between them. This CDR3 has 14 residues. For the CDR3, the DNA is TGTGCCGCCCGTGCCGACAGCCTCTTCACTGAAGCTTTCTTT. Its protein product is CAARADSLFTEAFF.

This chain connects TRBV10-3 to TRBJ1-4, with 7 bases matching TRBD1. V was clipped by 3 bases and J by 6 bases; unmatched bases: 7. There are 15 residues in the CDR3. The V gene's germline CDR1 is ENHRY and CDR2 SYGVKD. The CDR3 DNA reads TGTGCCATCAGTGATTCGGGACAGTGGGATGAAAAACTGTTTTTT. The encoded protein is CAISDSGQWDEKLFF.

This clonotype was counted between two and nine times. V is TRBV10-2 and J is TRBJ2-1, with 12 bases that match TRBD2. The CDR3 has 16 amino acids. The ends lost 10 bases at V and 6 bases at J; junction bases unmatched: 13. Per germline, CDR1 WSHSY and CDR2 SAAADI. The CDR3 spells CATITSGGSLSNEQFF. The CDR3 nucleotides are TGCGCCACCATCACTAGCGGGGGGTCCCTATCCAATGAGCAGTTCTTC.

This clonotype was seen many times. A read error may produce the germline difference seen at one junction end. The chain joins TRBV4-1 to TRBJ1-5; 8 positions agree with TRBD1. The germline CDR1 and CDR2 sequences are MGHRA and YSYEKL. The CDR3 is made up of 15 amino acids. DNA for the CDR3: TGCGCCAGCAGACAAGACAGGGGCGGCAATCAGCCCCAGCATTTT. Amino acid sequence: CASRQDRGGNQPQHF.

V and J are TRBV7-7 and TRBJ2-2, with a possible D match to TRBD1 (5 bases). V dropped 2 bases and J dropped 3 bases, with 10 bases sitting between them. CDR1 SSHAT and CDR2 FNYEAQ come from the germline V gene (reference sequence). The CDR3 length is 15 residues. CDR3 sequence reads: CASSLKGIYTGELFF. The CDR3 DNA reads TGTGCCAGCAGCTTAAAGGGGATTTACACCGGGGAGCTGTTTTTT.

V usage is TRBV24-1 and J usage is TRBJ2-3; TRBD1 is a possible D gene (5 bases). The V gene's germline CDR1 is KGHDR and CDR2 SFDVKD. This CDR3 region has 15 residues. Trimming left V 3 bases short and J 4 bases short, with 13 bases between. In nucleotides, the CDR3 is TGTGCCACCAGTGATCTGACAGAGGCTGCAGATACGCAGTATTTT. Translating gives CATSDLTEAADTQYF.

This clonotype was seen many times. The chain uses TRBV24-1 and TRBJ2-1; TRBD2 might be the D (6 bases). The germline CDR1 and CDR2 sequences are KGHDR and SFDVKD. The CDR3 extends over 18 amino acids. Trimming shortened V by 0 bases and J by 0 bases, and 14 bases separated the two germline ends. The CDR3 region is CATSDLRASDSSYNEQFF. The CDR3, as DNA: TGTGCCACCAGTGATTTGAGGGCTAGCGATAGCTCCTACAATGAGCAGTTCTTC.

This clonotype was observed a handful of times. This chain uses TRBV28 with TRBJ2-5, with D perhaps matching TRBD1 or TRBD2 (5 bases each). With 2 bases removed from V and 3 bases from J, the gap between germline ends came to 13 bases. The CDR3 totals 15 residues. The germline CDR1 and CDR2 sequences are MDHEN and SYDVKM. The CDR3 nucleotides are TGTGCCAGCAGTTTAAAGCCAGTGGGGGAAGAGACCCAGTACTTC. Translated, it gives CASSLKPVGEETQYF.

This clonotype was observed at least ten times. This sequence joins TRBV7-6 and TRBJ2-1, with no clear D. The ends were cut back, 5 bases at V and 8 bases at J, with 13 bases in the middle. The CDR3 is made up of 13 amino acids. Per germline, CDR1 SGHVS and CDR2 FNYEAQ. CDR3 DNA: TGTGCCAGCAGCCTAGAATTGAGAGATGAGCAGTTCTTC. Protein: CASSLELRDEQFF. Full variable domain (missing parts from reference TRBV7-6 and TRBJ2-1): GAGVSQSPRYKVTKRGQDVALRCDPISGHVSLYWYRQALGQGPEFLTYFNYEAQQDKSGLPNDRFSAERPEGSISTLTIQRTEQRDSAMYRCASSLELRDEQFFGPGTRLTVL.

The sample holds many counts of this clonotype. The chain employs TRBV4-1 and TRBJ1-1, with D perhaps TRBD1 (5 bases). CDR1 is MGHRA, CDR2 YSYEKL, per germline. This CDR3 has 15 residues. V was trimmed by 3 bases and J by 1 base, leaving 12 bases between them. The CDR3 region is CASSHIWDGNTEAFF. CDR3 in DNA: TGCGCCAGCAGCCACATTTGGGACGGGAACACTGAAGCTTTCTTT.

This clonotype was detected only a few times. The CDR3 DNA sequence: TGTGCTAGTGGCCCCACCAGCGGGAGTTCCTACGAGCAGTACTTC. Protein product: CASGPTSGSSYEQYF. The V gene is TRBV12-5, the J gene TRBJ2-7, with TRBD2 matching 8 bases. V shed 6 bases, J shed 1 base, and the junction held 8 bases outside the gene matches. Germline values: CDR1 LGHNT, CDR2 FRNRAP. This CDR3 region has 15 residues.

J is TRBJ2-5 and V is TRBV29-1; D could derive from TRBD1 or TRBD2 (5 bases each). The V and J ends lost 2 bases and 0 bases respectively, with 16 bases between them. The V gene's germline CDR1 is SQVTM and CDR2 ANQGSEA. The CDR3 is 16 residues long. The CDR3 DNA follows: TGCAGCGTTGAACTCTTTCGGGGCCCGTACCAAGAGACCCAGTACTTC. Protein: CSVELFRGPYQETQYF. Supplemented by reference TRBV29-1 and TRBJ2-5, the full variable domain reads SAVISQKPSRDICQRGTSLTIQCQVDSQVTMMFWYRQQPGQSLTLIATANQGSEATYESGFVIDKFPISRPNLTFSTLTVSNMSPEDSSIYLCSVELFRGPYQETQYFGPGTRLLVL.

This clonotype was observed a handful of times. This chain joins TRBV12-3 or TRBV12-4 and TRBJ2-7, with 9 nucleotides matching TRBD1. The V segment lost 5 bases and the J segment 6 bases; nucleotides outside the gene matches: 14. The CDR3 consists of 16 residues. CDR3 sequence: CASSTELGTGFGEQYF. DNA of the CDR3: TGTGCCAGCAGTACCGAATTAGGGACAGGGTTTGGCGAGCAGTACTTC.

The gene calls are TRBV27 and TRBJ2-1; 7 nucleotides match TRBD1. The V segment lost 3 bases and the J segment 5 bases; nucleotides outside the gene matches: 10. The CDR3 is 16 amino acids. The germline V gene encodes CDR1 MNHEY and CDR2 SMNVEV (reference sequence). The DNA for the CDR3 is TGTGCCAGCAGTTTCGTGACTCAGGGGGAAAACAATGAGCAGTTCTTC. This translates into CASSFVTQGENNEQFF.

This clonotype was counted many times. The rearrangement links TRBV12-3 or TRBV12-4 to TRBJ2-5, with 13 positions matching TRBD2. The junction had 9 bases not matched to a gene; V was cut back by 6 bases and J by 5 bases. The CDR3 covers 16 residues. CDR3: CASSKGLAGRGETQYF. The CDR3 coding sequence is TGTGCCAGCAGCAAGGGACTAGCGGGACGCGGGGAGACCCAGTACTTC.

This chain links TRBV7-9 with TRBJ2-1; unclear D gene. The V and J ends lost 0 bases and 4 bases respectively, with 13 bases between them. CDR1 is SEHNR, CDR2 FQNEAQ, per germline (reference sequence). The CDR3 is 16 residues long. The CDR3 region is CASSLATANLYNEQFF. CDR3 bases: TGTGCCAGCAGCTTAGCCACAGCTAACCTATACAATGAGCAGTTCTTC.

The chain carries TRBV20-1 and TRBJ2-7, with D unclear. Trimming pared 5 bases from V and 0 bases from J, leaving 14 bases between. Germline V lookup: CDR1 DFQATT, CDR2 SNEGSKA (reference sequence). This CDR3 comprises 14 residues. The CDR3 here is CSASPPASSYEQYF. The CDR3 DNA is TGCAGTGCTTCTCCCCCCGCTAGCTCCTACGAGCAGTACTTC.

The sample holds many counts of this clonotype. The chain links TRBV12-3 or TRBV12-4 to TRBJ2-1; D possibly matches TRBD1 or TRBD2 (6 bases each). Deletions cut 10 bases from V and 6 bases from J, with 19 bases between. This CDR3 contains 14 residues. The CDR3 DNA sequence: TGTGCCACCGCGTTAGGGGGGTACGGCAATGAGCAGTTCTTC. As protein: CATALGGYGNEQFF.

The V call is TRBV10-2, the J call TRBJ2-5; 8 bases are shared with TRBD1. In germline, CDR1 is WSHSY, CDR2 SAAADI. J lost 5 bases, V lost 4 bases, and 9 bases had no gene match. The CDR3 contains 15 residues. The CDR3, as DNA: TGCGCCAGCAGTGCTCGGACAGGGAAAAGGGAGACCCAGTACTTC. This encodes CASSARTGKRETQYF.

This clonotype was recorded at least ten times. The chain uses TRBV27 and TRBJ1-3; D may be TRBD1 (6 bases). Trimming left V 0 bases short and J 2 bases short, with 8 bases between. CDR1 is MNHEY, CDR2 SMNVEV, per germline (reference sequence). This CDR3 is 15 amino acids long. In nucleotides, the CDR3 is TGTGCCAGCAGTTTATCGACAGGACCTGGAAACACCATATATTTT. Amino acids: CASSLSTGPGNTIYF.

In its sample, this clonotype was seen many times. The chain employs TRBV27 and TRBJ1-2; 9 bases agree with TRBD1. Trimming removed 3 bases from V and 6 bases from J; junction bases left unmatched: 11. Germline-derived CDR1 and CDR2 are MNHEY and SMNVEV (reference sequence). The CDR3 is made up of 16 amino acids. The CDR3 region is CASSFFPTGGENGYTF. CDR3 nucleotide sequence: TGTGCCAGCAGTTTTTTCCCAACAGGGGGCGAGAATGGCTACACCTTC.